One and the same sample provided the 18 T cell receptor beta chains below, sequenced in a study of identical twins. MiXCR was run by TCRdb on the 5' RACE reads, yielding one entry per CDR3 protein. This sample carries roughly 350,000 distinct CDR3 sequences, roughly an eighth of them seen once, and the ten largest clones take just over 7%. The same data also contributed to another study, on yellow fever vaccine responses in identical twins.

Sequencing was performed on CD8+ T cells sorted from blood. The receptors stem from a woman aged 18-30 years in good health.

This chain links TRBV7-9 with TRBJ1-1; 8 bases map to TRBD1. J lost 4 bases, V lost 1 base, and 5 bases had no gene match. CDR1 is SEHNR and CDR2 is FQNEAQ in the germline V gene (reference sequence). This CDR3 region has 15 residues. Here the CDR3 DNA reads TGTGCCAGCAGCTTAGGGCAGGGGGCTGGCACTGAAGCTTTCTTT. As protein: CASSLGQGAGTEAFF.

This rearrangement joins TRBV7-8 to TRBJ1-5; 10 nucleotides match TRBD1. Germline loops: CDR1 SGHVS, CDR2 FQNEAQ. V trimming: 5 bases; J trimming: 6 bases; junction bases outside the gene matches: 10. The CDR3 extends over 16 amino acids. The CDR3, as DNA: TGTGCCAGCAGCCCAAGACGGACAGGGGGGGGTCAGCCCCAGCATTTT. Its translation is CASSPRRTGGGQPQHF.

This clonotype has more than one count but fewer than ten. This rearrangement joins TRBV4-1 to TRBJ2-2; TRBD2 matches 8 bases. CDR1 is MGHRA, CDR2 YSYEKL, per germline. This CDR3 comprises 18 residues. V gave up 1 base and J gave up 5 bases; unmatched junction bases: 12. The CDR3 region has the DNA TGCGCCAGCAGCCAAGCCGTTGTCTCCGGGACTAGGACCGGGGAGCTGTTTTTT. Translating it yields CASSQAVVSGTRTGELFF.

V usage is TRBV6-4 and J usage is TRBJ2-7; 10 bases match TRBD1. The CDR3 loop spans 13 amino acids. CDR1 and CDR2 from the germline V gene are MRHNA and SNTAGT. After removal of 7 bases from V and 5 bases from J, the junction contained 5 bases not matched to a gene. CDR3 protein: CASIGQGDHEQYV. Written as DNA, the CDR3 is TGTGCCAGCATTGGACAGGGGGACCACGAGCAGTACGTC.

The genes are TRBV12-3 or TRBV12-4 and TRBJ1-2; no clear D gene. There are 14 residues in the CDR3. The V gene lost 1 base and the J gene lost 7 bases, with 13 bases spanning the gap. The CDR3 DNA sequence: TGTGCCAGCAGTTTAGGACTACCCCCAATTGGCTACACCTTC. Residues: CASSLGLPPIGYTF.

In the case of this clonotype: The DNA is left out, because the CDR3 cannot be placed on it with certainty; the CDR3 is given as TCRdb lists it. The V and J genes are TRBV5-6 and TRBJ2-1; the table's D gene call, TRBD1, was not cross checked with the DNA. From germline, CDR1 is SGHDT and CDR2 YYEEEE. The CDR3 totals 15 residues, both ends included. The CDR3 sequence is CASSFGSGPYNEQFF.

The chain has TRBV2 and TRBJ2-1, with 9 bases fitting TRBD2. Germline CDR1 SNHLY, CDR2 FYNNEI. Trimming took 5 bases from V and 7 from J; bases not matched to a gene: 6. The CDR3 runs to 14 residues. CDR3 loop: CASSMTSGGNEQFF. The CDR3 DNA reads as TGTGCCAGCAGTATGACTAGCGGAGGGAATGAGCAGTTCTTC.

This clonotype was recorded a few times. The V gene is TRBV7-6, the J gene TRBJ2-7; 7 bases map to TRBD1. This CDR3 spans 17 amino acids. Germline V gene data show CDR1 as SGHVS and CDR2 as FNYEAQ. With 1 base clipped from V and 2 bases from J, the junction kept 11 bases outside the gene matches. CDR3 nucleotide sequence: TGTGCCAGCAGCTTAGGGGTCGACAGGGAACTACCCTACGAGCAGTACTTC. This translates into CASSLGVDRELPYEQYF.

The chain employs TRBV2 and TRBJ2-1, with D possibly being TRBD1 (6 bases). CDR3 length equals 14 residues. Trimming cost V 2 bases and J 6 bases, with 11 bases left between them. The germline gives CDR1 SNHLY, CDR2 FYNNEI. In DNA form, the CDR3 reads TGTGCCAGCAGTGAAACCCGGGACATCAATGAGCAGTTCTTC. Amino acid sequence: CASSETRDINEQFF.

The sample holds a few counts of this clonotype. J is TRBJ1-2 and V is TRBV21-1. TRBV21-1 is given as a pseudogene. The CDR3 runs to 9 residues. The CDR3 protein is CASTRGYTF. The CDR3 nucleotides read TGTGCCAGCACCCGAGGCTACACCTTC.

This clonotype was detected a few times. The chain is built from TRBV9 and TRBJ2-3; tentative D call: TRBD2 (5 bases). Germline loops: CDR1 SGDLS, CDR2 YYNGEE. With 3 bases removed from V and 4 bases from J, the gap between germline ends came to 12 bases. The CDR3 contains 14 residues. In DNA, the CDR3 is TGTGCCAGCAGCGCGGCGGGTGTTGCAGATACGCAGTATTTT. This gives the protein CASSAAGVADTQYF.

The chain has TRBV4-1 and TRBJ2-7; D gene unclear. V lost 5 bases and J lost 3, with 11 bases in between. Germline V gives CDR1 MGHRA, CDR2 YSYEKL. The CDR3 loop spans 13 amino acids. The CDR3 region is CASSKGLLYEQYV. The CDR3 coding sequence is TGCGCCAGCAGCAAGGGTCTCCTCTACGAGCAGTACGTC.

This clonotype was seen only a few times. The V gene is TRBV2, the J gene TRBJ2-2; TRBD1 aligns across 12 bases. J was trimmed by 6 bases and V by 3 bases; bases with no gene match: 5. This CDR3 is built from 16 residues. Germline V lookup: CDR1 SNHLY, CDR2 FYNNEI. The CDR3 spells CASSERDRGPPGELFF. CDR3 nucleotides: TGTGCCAGCAGTGAGAGGGACAGGGGGCCCCCCGGGGAGCTGTTTTTT.

Only a few counts were recorded for this clonotype. This sequence joins TRBV12-3 or TRBV12-4 and TRBJ2-1, with D perhaps given as TRBD1 or TRBD2 (5 bases each). Trimming shortened V by 5 bases and J by 5 bases, and 16 bases separated the two germline ends. The CDR3 has 15 residues. For the CDR3, the DNA is TGTGCCAGCAGTGTTCTGGGACGAAGCGACAATGAGCAGTTCTTC. It translates to CASSVLGRSDNEQFF.

The CDR3 nucleotides are TGTGCCAGCAGCTTAGTAGGAGGGACTAGCGACGAGCAGTTCTTC. Amino acid sequence: CASSLVGGTSDEQFF. The V call is TRBV11-3, the J call TRBJ2-1; 10 bases fit TRBD2. Germline V CDR1 and CDR2: SGHNT, YENEEA. The CDR3 covers 15 residues. The V and J ends lost 1 base and 10 bases, in that order; junction bases with no gene match: 7.

The V and J genes are TRBV11-2 and TRBJ1-6, with unresolved D. V lost 4 bases and J lost 5, with 24 bases in between. The V gene's germline CDR1 is SGHAT and CDR2 FQNNGV. The CDR3 has 19 residues. In nucleotides, the CDR3 is TGTGCCAGCAGCTCCCCGATTAATATGCGCCCGGTCGATAATTCACCCCTCCACTTT. Amino acids: CASSSPINMRPVDNSPLHF.

This clonotype has just a few counts. The chain couples TRBV11-2 to TRBJ1-1; D gene uncertain. The germline CDR1 and CDR2 sequences are SGHAT and FQNNGV. Deletions cut 0 bases from V and 1 base from J, with 12 bases between. The length of the CDR3 is 16 residues. CDR3 protein: CASSLDTRVENTEAFF. Written as DNA, the CDR3 is TGTGCCAGCAGCTTAGATACTCGAGTTGAGAACACTGAAGCTTTCTTT.

V is TRBV20-1 and J is TRBJ2-1; 15 nucleotides align to TRBD2. Germline values: CDR1 DFQATT, CDR2 SNEGSKA (reference sequence). The ends lost 1 base at V and 7 bases at J; junction bases unmatched: 2. The CDR3 loop spans 15 amino acids. DNA of the CDR3: TGCAGTGCTAGAGTGGGGACTAGCGGGGGGAATGAGCAGTTCTTC. Protein: CSARVGTSGGNEQFF.